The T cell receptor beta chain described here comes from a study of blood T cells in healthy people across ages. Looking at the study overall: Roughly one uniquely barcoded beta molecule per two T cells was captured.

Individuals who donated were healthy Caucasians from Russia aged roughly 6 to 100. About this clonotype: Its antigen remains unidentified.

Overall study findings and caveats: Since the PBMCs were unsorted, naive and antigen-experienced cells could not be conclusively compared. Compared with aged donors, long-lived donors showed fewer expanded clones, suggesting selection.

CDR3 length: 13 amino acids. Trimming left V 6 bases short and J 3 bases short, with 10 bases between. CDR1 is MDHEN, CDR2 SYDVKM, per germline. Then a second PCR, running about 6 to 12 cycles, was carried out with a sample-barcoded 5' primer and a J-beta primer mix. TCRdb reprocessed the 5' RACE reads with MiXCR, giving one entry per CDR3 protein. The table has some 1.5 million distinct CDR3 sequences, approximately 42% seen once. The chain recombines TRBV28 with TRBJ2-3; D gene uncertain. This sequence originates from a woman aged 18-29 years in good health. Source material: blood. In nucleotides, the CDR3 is TGTGCCAGCAGCACGAAGCCAACAGATACGCAGTATTTT. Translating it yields CASSTKPTDTQYF.